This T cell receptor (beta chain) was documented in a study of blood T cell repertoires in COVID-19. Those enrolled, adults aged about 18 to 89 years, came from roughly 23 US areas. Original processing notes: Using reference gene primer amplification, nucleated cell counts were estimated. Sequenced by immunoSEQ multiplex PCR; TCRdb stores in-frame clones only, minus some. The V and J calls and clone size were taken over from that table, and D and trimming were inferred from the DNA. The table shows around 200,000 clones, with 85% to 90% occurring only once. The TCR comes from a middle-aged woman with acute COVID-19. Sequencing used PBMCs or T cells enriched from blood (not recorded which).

CDR3 in amino acids: CASSLPDRGRESSEAFF. In nucleotides, the CDR3 is TGTGCCAGCAGCTTACCGGACAGGGGGCGGGAAAGCTCTGAAGCTTTCTTT. The V and J genes are TRBV5-4 and TRBJ1-1; 11 bases agree with TRBD1. From germline, CDR1 is SGHNT and CDR2 YYREEE (reference sequence). The junction had 12 bases not matched to a gene; V was cut back by 2 bases and J by 6 bases. CDR3 length: 17 residues.